The 10 T cell receptor beta chains reported below all come from one sample, sequenced in a study of response to subunit inactivated influenza vaccine. TCRdb itself ran the RT-PCR reads through MiXCR, one entry per CDR3 protein. In the table there are 290,000 or so distinct CDR3 sequences, approximately 20% of which are singletons. This specimen consisted of PBMCs from blood, obtained 21 months after vaccination. The receptors stem from a man aged 50-75 years who received an inactivated influenza vaccine.

This clonotype occurred a few times. This rearrangement joins TRBV2 to TRBJ1-2; a weak D match, TRBD1 (6 bases). The CDR3 sequence is 13 residues long. V was pared by 4 bases and J by 4 bases, with 10 bases between. Germline V gene data show CDR1 as SNHLY and CDR2 as FYNNEI. The CDR3 nucleotides read TGTGCCAGCAGTGGAGGGGGAAGCTATGGCTACACCTTC. Translating it yields CASSGGGSYGYTF.

This clonotype was seen a handful of times. This chain links TRBV20-1 with TRBJ1-1; D not resolved. CDR3 length equals 11 residues. V was shortened by 4 bases and J by 1 base, with 4 bases between the two germline ends. Germline V lookup: CDR1 DFQATT, CDR2 SNEGSKA (reference sequence). CDR3 bases: TGCAGTGCTAAATGGAACACTGAAGCTTTCTTT. Protein sequence: CSAKWNTEAFF.

This clonotype was seen repeatedly, ten times or more. The chain is built from TRBV27 and TRBJ1-4; perhaps TRBD1 as D (6 bases). The CDR3 totals 16 residues. Trimming shortened V by 4 bases and J by 1 base, and 13 bases separated the two germline ends. Germline lookup yields CDR1 MNHEY and CDR2 SMNVEV (reference sequence). CDR3 sequence: CASSSRTDRTNEKLFF. Written as DNA, the CDR3 is TGTGCCAGCAGTTCTAGGACAGACCGAACTAATGAAAAACTGTTTTTT.

At least ten counts were recorded for this clonotype. The chain recombines TRBV15 with TRBJ2-4; the D gene is possibly TRBD2 (6 bases). V dropped 5 bases and J dropped 0 bases, with 17 bases sitting between them. The CDR3 sequence is 17 residues long. Germline V gene lookup returns CDR1 LNHNV and CDR2 YYDKDF (reference sequence). CDR3 amino acids: CATSPPGGILAKNIQYF. DNA for the CDR3: TGTGCCACCAGCCCCCCCGGGGGAATTTTAGCCAAAAACATTCAGTACTTC.

This chain links TRBV15 with TRBJ2-3; TRBD2 might be the D (6 bases). This CDR3 is built from 15 residues. The V end was cut by 2 bases, the J end by 2 bases, with 11 bases between. Per the germline V gene, CDR1 is LNHNV and CDR2 is YYDKDF (reference sequence). The CDR3 coding sequence is TGTGCCACCAGCAGATCCCCGGGAGACACAGATACGCAGTATTTT. Translated, it gives CATSRSPGDTDTQYF.

This clonotype occurred a few times. This chain uses TRBV12-3 or TRBV12-4 with TRBJ1-1; D is undetermined. The CDR3 loop spans 11 amino acids. Trimming removed 6 bases at V and 8 bases at J, with 10 bases between. CDR3 in amino acids: CASRMGEEAFF. The DNA of the CDR3 is TGTGCCAGCAGAATGGGAGAAGAAGCTTTCTTT.

The chain joins TRBV7-9 to TRBJ1-2; possibly TRBD1 for D (5 bases). Germline values: CDR1 SEHNR, CDR2 FQNEAQ (reference sequence). V lost 0 bases, J lost 8 bases, and 13 bases lay in between. The CDR3 is 14 amino acids. The CDR3 reads CASSLADLGDGYTF. As DNA, the CDR3 is TGTGCCAGCAGCTTAGCCGACCTGGGGGACGGCTACACCTTC. The full variable domain, in which reference TRBV7-9 and TRBJ1-2 provide the parts outside the CDR3, is DTGVSQNPRHKITKRGQNVTFRCDPISEHNRLYWYRQTLGQGPEFLTYFQNEAQLEKSRLLSDRFSAERPKGSFSTLEIQRTEQGDSAMYLCASSLADLGDGYTFGSGTRLTVV.

The gene calls are TRBV5-1 and TRBJ2-5, with 9 bases aligning to TRBD1. Unmatched junction bases numbered 2, after V lost 0 bases and J lost 5 bases. This CDR3 has 14 residues. Germline values: CDR1 SGHRS, CDR2 YFSETQ. CDR3 sequence: CASSLGTGEETQYF. For the CDR3, the DNA is TGCGCCAGCAGCTTGGGGACAGGGGAGGAGACCCAGTACTTC. Based on the CDR3 plus reference TRBV5-1 and TRBJ2-5, the full variable domain is KAGVTQTPRYLIKTRGQQVTLSCSPISGHRSVSWYQQTPGQGLQFLFEYFSETQRNKGNFPGRFSGRQFSNSRSEMNVSTLELGDSALYLCASSLGTGEETQYFGPGTRLLVL.

The chain combines TRBV4-2 with TRBJ1-1; D gene ambiguous. Trimming removed 4 bases from V and 8 bases from J, with 11 bases in between. The CDR3 has 12 residues. Germline V lookup: CDR1 LGHNA, CDR2 YNFKEQ. The DNA for the CDR3 is TGTGCCAGCAGCCGGAGCGCCCGAGAAGCTTTCTTT. Its translation is CASSRSAREAFF.

The V call is TRBV11-1, the J call TRBJ1-2; D ambiguous. Per germline, CDR1 SGHAT and CDR2 FQDESV (reference sequence). This CDR3 spans 14 amino acids. V was trimmed by 1 base and J by 3 bases, leaving 9 bases between them. The CDR3 protein is CASSLGTIDYGYTF. CDR3 bases: TGTGCCAGCAGCTTAGGGACCATCGACTATGGCTACACCTTC.